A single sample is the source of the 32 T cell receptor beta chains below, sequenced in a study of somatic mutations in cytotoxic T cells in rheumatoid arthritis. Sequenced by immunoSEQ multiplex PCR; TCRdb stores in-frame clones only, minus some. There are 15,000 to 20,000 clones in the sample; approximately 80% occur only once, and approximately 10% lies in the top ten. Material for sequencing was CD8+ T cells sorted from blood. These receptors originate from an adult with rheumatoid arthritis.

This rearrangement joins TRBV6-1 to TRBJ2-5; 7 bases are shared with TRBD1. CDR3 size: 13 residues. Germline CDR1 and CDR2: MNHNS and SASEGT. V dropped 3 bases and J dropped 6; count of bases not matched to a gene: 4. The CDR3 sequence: CASSDYRGQTQYF. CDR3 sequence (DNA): TGTGCCAGCAGTGATTACAGGGGTCAGACCCAGTACTTC.

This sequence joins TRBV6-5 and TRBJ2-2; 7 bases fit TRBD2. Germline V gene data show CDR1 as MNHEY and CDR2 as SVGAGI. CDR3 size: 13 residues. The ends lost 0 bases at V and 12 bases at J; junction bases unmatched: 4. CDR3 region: CASSYSSGAKLFF. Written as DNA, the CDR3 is TGTGCCAGCAGTTACTCGAGCGGGGCAAAGCTGTTTTTT.

The CDR3 DNA reads as TGTGCCTGGAGTGTAATCTGGGATCAGCCCCAGCATTTT. It translates to CAWSVIWDQPQHF. The rearrangement joins TRBV30 to TRBJ1-5; no clear D gene. Germline V gene lookup returns CDR1 GTSNPN and CDR2 SVGIG (reference sequence). The germline V and J ends were trimmed by 0 bases and 5 bases, with 8 bases remaining between them. This CDR3 spans 13 amino acids.

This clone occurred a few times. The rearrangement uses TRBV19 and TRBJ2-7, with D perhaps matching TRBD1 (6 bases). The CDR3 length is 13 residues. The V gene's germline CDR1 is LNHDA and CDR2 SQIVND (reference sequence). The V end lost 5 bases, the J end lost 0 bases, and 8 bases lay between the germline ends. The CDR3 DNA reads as TGTGCCAGTAGTCCACAGGGCTCCTACGAGCAGTACTTC. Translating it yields CASSPQGSYEQYF.

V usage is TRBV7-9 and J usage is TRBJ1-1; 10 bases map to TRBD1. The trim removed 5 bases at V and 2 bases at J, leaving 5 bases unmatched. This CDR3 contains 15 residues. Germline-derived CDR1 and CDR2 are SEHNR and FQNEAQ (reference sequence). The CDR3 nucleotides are TGTGCCAGCAGCGTCTGGGACAGGGGAAACACTGAAGCTTTCTTT. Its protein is CASSVWDRGNTEAFF.

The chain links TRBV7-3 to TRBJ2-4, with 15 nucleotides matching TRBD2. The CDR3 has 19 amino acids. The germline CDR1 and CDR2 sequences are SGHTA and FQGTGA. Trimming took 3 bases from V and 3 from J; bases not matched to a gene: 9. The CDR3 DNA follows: TGTGCCAGCAGCTTGAAAGGACTAGCGGGGGGGCCGGGCAAAAACATTCAGTACTTC. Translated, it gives CASSLKGLAGGPGKNIQYF.

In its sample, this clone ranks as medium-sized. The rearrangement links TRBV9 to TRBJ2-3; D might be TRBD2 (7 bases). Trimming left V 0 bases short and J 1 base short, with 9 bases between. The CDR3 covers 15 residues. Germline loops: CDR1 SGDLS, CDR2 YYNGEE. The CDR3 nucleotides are TGTGCCAGCAGCGTAGTCGGGGGGCGCACAGATACGCAGTATTTT. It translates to CASSVVGGRTDTQYF.

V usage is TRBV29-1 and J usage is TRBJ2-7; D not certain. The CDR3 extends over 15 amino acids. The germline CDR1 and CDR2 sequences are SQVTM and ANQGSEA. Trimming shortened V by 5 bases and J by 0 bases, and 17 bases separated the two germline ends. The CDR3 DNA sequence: TGCAGCGTTATTTTCGCGGCCCTAAGCTCCTACGAGCAGTACTTC. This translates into CSVIFAALSSYEQYF.

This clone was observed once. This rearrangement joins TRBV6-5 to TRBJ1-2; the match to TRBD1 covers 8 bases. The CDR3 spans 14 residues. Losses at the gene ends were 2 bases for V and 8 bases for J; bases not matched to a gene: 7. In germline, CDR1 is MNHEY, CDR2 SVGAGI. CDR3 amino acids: CASSYRTGWGGYTF. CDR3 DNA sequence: TGTGCCAGCAGTTACCGGACAGGGTGGGGCGGCTACACCTTC.

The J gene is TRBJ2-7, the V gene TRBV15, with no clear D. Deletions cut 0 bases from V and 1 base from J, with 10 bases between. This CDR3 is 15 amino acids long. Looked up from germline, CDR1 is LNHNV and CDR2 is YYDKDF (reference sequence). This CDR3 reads CATSRDLGRSYEQYF. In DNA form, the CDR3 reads TGTGCCACCAGCAGAGATCTAGGCAGGTCCTACGAGCAGTACTTC.

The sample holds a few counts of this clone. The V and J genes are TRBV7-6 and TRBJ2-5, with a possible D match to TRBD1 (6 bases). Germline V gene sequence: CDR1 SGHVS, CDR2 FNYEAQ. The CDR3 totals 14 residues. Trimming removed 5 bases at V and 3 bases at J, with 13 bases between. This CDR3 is CASSVSGGEETQYF. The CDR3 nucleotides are TGTGCCAGCAGCGTTAGTGGGGGCGAAGAGACCCAGTACTTC.

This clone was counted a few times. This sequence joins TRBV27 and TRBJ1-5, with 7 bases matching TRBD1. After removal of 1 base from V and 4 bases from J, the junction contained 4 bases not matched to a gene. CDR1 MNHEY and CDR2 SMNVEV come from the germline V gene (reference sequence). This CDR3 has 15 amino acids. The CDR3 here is CASSLFGTVNQPQHF. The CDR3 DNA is TGTGCCAGCAGTTTATTTGGGACAGTTAATCAGCCCCAGCATTTT.

The CDR3 spells CASSLARGGEGDNQPQHF. DNA of the CDR3: TGCGCCAGCAGCTTGGCCCGGGGGGGGGAAGGGGACAATCAGCCCCAGCATTTT. This chain connects TRBV5-1 to TRBJ1-5; perhaps TRBD1 as D (5 bases). The CDR3 extends over 18 amino acids. CDR1 and CDR2 (germline): SGHRS, YFSETQ. With 0 bases removed from V and 3 bases from J, the gap between germline ends came to 19 bases.

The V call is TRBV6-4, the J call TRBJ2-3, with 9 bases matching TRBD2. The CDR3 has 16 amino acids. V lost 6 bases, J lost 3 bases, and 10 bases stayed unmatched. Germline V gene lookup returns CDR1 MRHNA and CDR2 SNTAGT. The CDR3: CASSTAGGGATDTQYF. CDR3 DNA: TGTGCCAGCAGCACTGCCGGCGGGGGGGCAACAGATACGCAGTATTTT.

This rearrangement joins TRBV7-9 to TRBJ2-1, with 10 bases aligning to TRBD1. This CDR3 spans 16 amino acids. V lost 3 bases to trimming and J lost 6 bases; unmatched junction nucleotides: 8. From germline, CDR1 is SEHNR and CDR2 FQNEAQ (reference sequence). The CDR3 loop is CASSFPGTGVGNEQFF. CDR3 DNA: TGTGCCAGCAGCTTCCCCGGGACAGGGGTAGGCAATGAGCAGTTCTTC.

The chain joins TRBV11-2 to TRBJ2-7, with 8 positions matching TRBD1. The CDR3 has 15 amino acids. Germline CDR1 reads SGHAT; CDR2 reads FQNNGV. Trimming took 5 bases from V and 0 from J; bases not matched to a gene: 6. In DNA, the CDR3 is TGTGCCAGCAGCCCTTGGACAGGGTCCTCCTACGAGCAGTACTTC. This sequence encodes CASSPWTGSSYEQYF.

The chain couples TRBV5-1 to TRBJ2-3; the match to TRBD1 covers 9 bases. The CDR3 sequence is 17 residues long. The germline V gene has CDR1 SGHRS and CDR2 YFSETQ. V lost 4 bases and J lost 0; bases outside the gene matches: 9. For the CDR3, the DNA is TGCGCCAGCAGCGTAAGACAGGGGGACTCTAGCACAGATACGCAGTATTTT. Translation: CASSVRQGDSSTDTQYF.

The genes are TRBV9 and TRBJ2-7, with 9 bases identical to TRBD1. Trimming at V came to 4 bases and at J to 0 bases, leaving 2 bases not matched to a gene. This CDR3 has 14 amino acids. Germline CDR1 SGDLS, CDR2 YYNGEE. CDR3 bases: TGTGCCAGCAGCCGGACAGGGGCCTCCTACGAGCAGTACTTC. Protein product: CASSRTGASYEQYF.

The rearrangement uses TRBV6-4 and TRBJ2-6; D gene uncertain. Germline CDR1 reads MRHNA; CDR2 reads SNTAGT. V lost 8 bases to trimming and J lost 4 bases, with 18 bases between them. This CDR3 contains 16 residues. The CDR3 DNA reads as TGTGCCAGCTCCGAAGGTGGGTTTGGCGGGGCCAACGTCCTGACTTTC. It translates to CASSEGGFGGANVLTF.

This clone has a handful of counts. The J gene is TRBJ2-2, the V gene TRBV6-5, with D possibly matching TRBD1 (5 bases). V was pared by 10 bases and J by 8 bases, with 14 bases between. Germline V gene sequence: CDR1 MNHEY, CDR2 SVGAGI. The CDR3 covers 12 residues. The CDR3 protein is CATFRVRGELFF. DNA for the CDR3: TGTGCCACCTTCAGGGTACGGGGGGAGCTGTTTTTT.

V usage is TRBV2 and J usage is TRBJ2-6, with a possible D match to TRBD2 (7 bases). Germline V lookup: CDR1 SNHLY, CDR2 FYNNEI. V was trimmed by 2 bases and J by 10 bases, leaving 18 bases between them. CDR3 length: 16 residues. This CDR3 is CASSEWGGGTRNVLTF. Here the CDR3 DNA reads TGTGCCAGCAGTGAATGGGGAGGGGGGACAAGAAACGTCCTGACTTTC.

CDR3 region: CASSPTGGFNEKLFF. Written as DNA, the CDR3 is TGTGCCAGCAGCCCGACGGGGGGCTTTAATGAAAAACTGTTTTTT. The V call is TRBV7-3, the J call TRBJ1-4; the D gene is possibly TRBD1 (6 bases). Germline V gene sequence: CDR1 SGHTA, CDR2 FQGTGA. This CDR3 contains 15 residues. V was cut by 5 bases and J by 4 bases, with 14 bases left in between.

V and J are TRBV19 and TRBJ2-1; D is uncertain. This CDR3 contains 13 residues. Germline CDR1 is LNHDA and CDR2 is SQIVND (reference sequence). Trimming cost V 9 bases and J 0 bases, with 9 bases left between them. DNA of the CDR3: TGTGCCAGCGCGTTCATCTCCTACAATGAGCAGTTCTTC. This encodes CASAFISYNEQFF.

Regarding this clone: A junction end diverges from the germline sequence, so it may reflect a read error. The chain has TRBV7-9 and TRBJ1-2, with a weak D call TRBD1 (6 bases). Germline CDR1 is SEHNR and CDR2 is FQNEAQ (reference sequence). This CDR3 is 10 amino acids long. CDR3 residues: CASSLHRVAF. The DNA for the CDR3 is TGTGCCAGCAGCTTACACAGGGTTGCCTTC.

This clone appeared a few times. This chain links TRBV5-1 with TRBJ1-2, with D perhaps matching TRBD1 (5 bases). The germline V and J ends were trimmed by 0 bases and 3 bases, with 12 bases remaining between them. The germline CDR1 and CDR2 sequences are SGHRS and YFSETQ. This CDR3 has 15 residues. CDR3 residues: CASSLGQGWDYGYTF. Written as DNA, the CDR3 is TGCGCCAGCAGCTTGGGGCAGGGTTGGGACTATGGCTACACCTTC.

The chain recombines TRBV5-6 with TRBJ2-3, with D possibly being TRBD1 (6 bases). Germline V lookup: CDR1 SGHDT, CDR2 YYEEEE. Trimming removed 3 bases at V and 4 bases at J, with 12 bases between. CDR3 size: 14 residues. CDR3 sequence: CASSSNRAPDTQYF. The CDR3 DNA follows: TGTGCCAGCAGCTCGAACAGGGCGCCAGATACGCAGTATTTT.

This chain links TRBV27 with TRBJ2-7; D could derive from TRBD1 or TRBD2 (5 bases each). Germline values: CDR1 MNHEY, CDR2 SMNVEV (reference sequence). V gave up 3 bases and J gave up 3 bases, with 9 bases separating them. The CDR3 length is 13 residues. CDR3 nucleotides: TGTGCCAGCAGTTTGAGGGGCAGCTACGAGCAGTACTTC. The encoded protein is CASSLRGSYEQYF.

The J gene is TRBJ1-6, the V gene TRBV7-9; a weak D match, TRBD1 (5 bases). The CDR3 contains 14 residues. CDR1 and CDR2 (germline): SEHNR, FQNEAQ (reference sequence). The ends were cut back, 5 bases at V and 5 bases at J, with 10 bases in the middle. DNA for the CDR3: TGTGCCAGCAGCGATGGACAAAATAATTCACCCCTCCACTTT. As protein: CASSDGQNNSPLHF.

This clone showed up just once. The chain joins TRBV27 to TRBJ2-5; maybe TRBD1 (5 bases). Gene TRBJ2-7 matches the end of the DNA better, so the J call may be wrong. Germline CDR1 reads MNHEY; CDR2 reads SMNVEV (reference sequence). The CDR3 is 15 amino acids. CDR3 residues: CASSPQGGLWHEQYF. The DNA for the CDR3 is TGTGCCAGCAGTCCCCAGGGTGGTCTTTGGCACGAGCAGTACTTC.

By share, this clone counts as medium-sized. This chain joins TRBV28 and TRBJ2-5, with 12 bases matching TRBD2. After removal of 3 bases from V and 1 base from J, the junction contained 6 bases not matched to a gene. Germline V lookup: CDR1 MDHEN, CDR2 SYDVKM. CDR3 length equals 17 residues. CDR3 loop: CASSFPLAGGPQETQYF. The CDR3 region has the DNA TGTGCCAGCAGTTTCCCCCTAGCGGGGGGGCCCCAAGAGACCCAGTACTTC.

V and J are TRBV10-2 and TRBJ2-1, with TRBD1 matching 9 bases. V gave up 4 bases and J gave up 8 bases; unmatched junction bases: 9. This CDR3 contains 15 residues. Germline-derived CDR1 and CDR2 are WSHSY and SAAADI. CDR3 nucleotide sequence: TGCGCCAGCAGTGCCGGGACAGGGTACATCGATGAGCAGTTCTTC. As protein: CASSAGTGYIDEQFF.

CDR3 amino acids: CASSQALRGGPWETFNSPLHF. The CDR3 DNA follows: TGTGCCAGCAGCCAAGCTCTGAGGGGGGGACCATGGGAAACCTTTAATTCACCCCTCCACTTT. The chain carries TRBV4-2 and TRBJ1-6; the D gene is possibly TRBD1 (6 bases). This CDR3 region has 21 residues. The ends were cut back, 1 base at V and 6 bases at J, with 28 bases in the middle. Germline assignment: CDR1 LGHNA and CDR2 YNFKEQ.